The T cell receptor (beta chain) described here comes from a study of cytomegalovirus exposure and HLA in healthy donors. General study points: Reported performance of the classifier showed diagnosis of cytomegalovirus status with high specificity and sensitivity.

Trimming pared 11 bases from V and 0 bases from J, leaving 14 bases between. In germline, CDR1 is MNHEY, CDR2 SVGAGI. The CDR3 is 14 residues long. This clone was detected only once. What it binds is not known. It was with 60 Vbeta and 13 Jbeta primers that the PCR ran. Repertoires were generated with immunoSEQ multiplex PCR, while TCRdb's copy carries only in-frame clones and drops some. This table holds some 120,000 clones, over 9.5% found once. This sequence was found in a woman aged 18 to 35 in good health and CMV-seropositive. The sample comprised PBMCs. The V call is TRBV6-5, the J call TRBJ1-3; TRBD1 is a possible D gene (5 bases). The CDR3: CAGTTGYSGNTIYF. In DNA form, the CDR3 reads TGTGCCGGCACCACAGGTTACTCTGGAAACACCATATATTTT.